This T cell receptor (beta chain) is drawn from a study of beta chain features in type 1 diabetes (dated by TCRdb to 2016 to 2018). The study in broad terms: Mean age, gender distribution, total cell number and subset yield were not different between patients and healthy donors. A total of over 90,000,000 sorted cells were examined across all samples, and a strong correlation was observed between cell number per subset and RNA yield. The study compared TCRB repertoires of sorted circulating CD4+ T cell subsets between recently diagnosed type 1 diabetes patients and matched healthy donors. Regulatory and stem cell-like memory subsets were obtained from only 8 patients and about eight healthy donors, while naive and central memory subsets were obtained from all 30 or so donors.

From cysteine to phenylalanine, the CDR3 is 15 amino acids long. Of the read, only the CDR3 DNA is kept; its 45 bases are in frame from base 1. Sequences SGHTA (CDR1) and FQGNSA (CDR2) are obtained from the germline V gene. Here V drops 3 bases and J drops 4 bases, and the junction holds 4 bases not matched to any gene. The entire amount of isolated RNA was reverse transcribed using the High Capacity cDNA Reverse Transcription Kit, so the sequenced TCRB transcripts were expressed ones. Naive, central memory and regulatory T cell samples underwent deep immunoSEQ sequencing, averaging around 3.7 million total reads per sample. Sorted cells were lysed in RLT buffer, and RNA was extracted using DNase-treated RNeasy Micro or Mini kits according to cell number. To prevent cross-contamination, every cell subset was processed on its own, while patient and healthy donor samples were processed together. The immunoSEQ multiplex PCR was used to amplify TCRB sequences from cDNA, yielding 87-bp fragments that span the CDR3 region. Sequencing of the amplicons was performed on the Illumina HiSeq platform. Per the source publication's procedure: Synthetic template baselines were used to correct PCR bias computationally, reads within Hamming distance 2 were collapsed together, and singletons that could not be merged were discarded. Reads were aligned against IMGT to assign V, D and J genes, CDR3 length and insertions or deletions at six rearrangement sites. Within each subset, clonotype counts were normalized to sorted cell number, after which true diversity and Gini coefficients were computed with the tcR R package. Repertoire sharing was quantified using the overlap coefficient calculated on TCRB nucleotide sequences. TCRdb took this table from immuneACCESS and kept in-frame rearrangements with V and J called. Such tables lack part of the clones; where checked against another copy, unresolved V genes explain under half of the gap, and the rest is unexplained. That table furnishes V, J and clone size, whereas the DNA furnished D and trimming. The sample table records approximately 60,000 clones; around three fifths of these occur just once. Over 2% of the sample goes to the ten largest clones.

The paper as a whole reports these results and caveats: The naive, central memory and regulatory TCRB repertoires appeared to resemble one another more closely among patients than among healthy donors. Because cDNA rather than genomic DNA was sequenced, highly expressing activated cells could have been over-represented, although no difference in activation and CD3 levels was found between groups. Fewer insertions and more nucleotide deletions at VDJ recombination sites were observed in patients with type 1 diabetes, implying thymic rearrangement abnormalities. PCR may preferentially amplify shorter templates, but because patient and control samples were amplified and corrected together, any resulting skew would affect both groups equally. Type 1 diabetes patients showed a moderate but significant shortening of TCRB CDR3 length in all four CD4+ subsets. HLA sub-analyses involved small numbers of individuals, so any influence of HLA type on TCRB rearrangement remained unresolved.

A note on this clone: Its target antigen remains unknown. There are no base qualities to consult, and no much larger clone falls within one base.

From each donor, a single peripheral blood sample of around 120 mL on average was drawn into heparinised tubes. A BD FACSAria II and a panel including CD45RO, CCR7, CD25, CD127, CD95 and CD27 were used to sort naive, central memory, regulatory and stem cell-like memory CD4+ T cells. Every sorted population had a purity above 95%. PBMCs were isolated right away by Lymphoprep density gradient centrifugation and were stained directly, without culture. So that batch effects would be minimized, each experiment stained and sorted samples in pairs, pairing one healthy donor with one patient. The receptor was derived from a woman between 18 and 29 years old in good health. What was sequenced was Tregs from blood. The cell subset or site label here, explained by the study, means: regulatory CD4+ T cells. The sequence is built from TRBV7-2 and TRBJ1-4; TRBD1 aligns with 8 central bases. The sequenced DNA is TGTGCCAGCAGCTTCCGGGACAGGAATAATGAAAAACTGTTTTTT. This translates into CASSFRDRNNEKLFF.